This T cell receptor (beta chain) is from a study of cytomegalovirus exposure and HLA in healthy donors. Vbeta (60) and Jbeta (13) primers were used in the PCR. The repertoire was sequenced with immunoSEQ multiplex PCR; TCRdb's copy has only in-frame clones and lacks some. The sample lists around 150,000 clones, 80% to 90% seen once, with around 6.7% in the top ten. Broader study findings: Productive rates of about 87% or about 30% were seen for most TCR beta V segments in an earlier analysis. According to the study, 160 or so TCR beta chains were cytomegalovirus-associated. Follow-up analysis later connected one missense variant in DCLRE1C with trimming of TCR beta V- and J-genes. Most TCR sequences were rare, but some public TCRs occurred in many donors.

Note on this clone: Antigen: not known.

Trimming took 7 bases from V and 0 from J; bases not matched to a gene: 5. Germline loops: CDR1 SGHTA, CDR2 FQGNSA. The CDR3 covers 15 residues. This sequence originates from a woman aged 25 to 39 in good health and CMV-seropositive. The sequencing input was PBMCs. The rearrangement links TRBV7-2 to TRBJ1-3; 8 bases fit TRBD1. As DNA, the CDR3 is TGTGCCAGCACCGCCACAGGGGGCTCTGGAAACACCATATATTTT. Translation gives CASTATGGSGNTIYF. Full variable domain (rest looked up from reference TRBV7-2 and TRBJ1-3): GAGVSQSPSNKVTEKGKDVELRCDPISGHTALYWYRQSLGQGLEFLIYFQGNSAPDKSGLPSDRFSAERTGGSVSTLTIQRTQQEDSAVYLCASTATGGSGNTIYFGEGSWLTVV.